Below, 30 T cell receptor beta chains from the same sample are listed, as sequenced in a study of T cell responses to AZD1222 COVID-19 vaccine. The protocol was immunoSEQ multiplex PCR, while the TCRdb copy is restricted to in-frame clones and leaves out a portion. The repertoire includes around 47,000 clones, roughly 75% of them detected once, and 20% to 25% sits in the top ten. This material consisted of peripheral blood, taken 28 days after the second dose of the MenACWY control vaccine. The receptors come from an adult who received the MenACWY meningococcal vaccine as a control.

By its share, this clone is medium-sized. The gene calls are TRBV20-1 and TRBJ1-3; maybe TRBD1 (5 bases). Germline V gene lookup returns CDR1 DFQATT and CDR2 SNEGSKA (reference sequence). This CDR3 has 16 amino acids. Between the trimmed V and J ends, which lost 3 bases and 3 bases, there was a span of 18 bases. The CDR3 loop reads CSASVSAGRSGNTIYF. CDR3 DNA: TGCAGTGCTAGTGTCTCGGCAGGGAGGAGTGGAAACACCATATATTTT.

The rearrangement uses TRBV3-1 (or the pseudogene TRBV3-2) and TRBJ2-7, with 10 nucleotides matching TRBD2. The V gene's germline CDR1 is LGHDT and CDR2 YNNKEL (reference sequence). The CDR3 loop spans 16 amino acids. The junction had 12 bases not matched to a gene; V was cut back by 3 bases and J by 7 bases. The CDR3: CASSHETSGSAGEQYF. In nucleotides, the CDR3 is TGTGCCAGCAGCCATGAGACTAGCGGGTCGGCGGGAGAGCAGTACTTC.

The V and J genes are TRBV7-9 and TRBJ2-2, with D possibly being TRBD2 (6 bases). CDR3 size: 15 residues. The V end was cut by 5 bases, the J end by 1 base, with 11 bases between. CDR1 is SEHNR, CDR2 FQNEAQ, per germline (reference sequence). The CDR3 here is CASSARGRNTGELFF. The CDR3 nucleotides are TGTGCCAGCAGCGCACGGGGGAGGAACACCGGGGAGCTGTTTTTT.

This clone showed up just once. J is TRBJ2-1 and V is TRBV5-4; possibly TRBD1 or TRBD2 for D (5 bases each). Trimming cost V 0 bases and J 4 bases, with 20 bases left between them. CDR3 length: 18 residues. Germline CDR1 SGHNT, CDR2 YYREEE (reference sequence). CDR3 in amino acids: CASSLAALGRTLYNEQFF. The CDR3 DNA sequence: TGTGCCAGCAGCTTGGCGGCGTTGGGACGGACGCTATACAATGAGCAGTTCTTC.

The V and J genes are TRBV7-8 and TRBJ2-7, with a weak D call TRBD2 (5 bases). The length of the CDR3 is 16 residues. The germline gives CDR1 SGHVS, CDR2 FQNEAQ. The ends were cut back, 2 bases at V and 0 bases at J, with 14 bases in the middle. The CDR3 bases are TGTGCCAGCAGCTTAAAAGCCGGGATTAGCTCCTACGAGCAGTACTTC. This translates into CASSLKAGISSYEQYF.

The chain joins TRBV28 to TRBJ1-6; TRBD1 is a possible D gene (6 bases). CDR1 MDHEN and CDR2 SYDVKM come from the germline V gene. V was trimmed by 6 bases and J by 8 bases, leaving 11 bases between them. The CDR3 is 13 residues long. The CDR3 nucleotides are TGTGCCAGCAGAGGGTACAGGGATTCACCCCTCCACTTT. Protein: CASRGYRDSPLHF.

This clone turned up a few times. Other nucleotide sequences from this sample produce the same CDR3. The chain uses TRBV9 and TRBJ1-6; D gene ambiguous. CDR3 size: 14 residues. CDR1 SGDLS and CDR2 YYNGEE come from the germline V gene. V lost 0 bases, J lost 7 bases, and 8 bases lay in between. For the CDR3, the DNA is TGTGCCAGCAGCGTAGGGCCGACGAATTCACCCCTCCACTTT. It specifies CASSVGPTNSPLHF.

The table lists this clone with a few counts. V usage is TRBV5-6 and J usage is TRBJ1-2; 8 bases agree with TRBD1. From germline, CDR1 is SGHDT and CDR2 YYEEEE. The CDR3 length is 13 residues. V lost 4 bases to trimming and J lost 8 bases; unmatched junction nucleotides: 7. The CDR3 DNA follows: TGTGCCAGCAGCGACCGGACAGGGCGGGGCTACACCTTC. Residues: CASSDRTGRGYTF.

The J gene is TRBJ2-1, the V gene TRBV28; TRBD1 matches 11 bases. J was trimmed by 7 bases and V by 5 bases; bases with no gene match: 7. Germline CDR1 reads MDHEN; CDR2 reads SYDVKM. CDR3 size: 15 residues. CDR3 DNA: TGTGCCAGCAGTCAACCGGGACAGGGGGGGAATGAGCAGTTCTTC. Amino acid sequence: CASSQPGQGGNEQFF.

CDR3 sequence (DNA): TGTGCCAGCAGCCAAGGACTTTGGGCAGATACGCAGTATTTT. Amino acid sequence: CASSQGLWADTQYF. V usage is TRBV5-5 and J usage is TRBJ2-3; TRBD2 might be the D (5 bases). Germline CDR1 SGHKS, CDR2 YYEKEE (reference sequence). The length of the CDR3 is 14 residues. Trimming shortened V by 4 bases and J by 4 bases, and 13 bases separated the two germline ends.

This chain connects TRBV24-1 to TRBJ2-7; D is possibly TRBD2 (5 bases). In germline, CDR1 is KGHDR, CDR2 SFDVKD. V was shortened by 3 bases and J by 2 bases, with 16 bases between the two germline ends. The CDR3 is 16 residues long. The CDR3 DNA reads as TGTGCCACCAGTGATCGCAACGGAGGCCCGCCCTACGAGCAGTACTTC. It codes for CATSDRNGGPPYEQYF.

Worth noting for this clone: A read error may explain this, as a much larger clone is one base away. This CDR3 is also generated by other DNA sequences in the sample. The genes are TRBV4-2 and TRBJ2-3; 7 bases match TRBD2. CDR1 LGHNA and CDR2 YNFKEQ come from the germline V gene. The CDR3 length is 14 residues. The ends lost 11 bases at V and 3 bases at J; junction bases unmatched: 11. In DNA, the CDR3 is TGTGCCTTTCGGGGAGGGGCCTCTACAGATACGCAGTATTTT. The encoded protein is CAFRGGASTDTQYF.

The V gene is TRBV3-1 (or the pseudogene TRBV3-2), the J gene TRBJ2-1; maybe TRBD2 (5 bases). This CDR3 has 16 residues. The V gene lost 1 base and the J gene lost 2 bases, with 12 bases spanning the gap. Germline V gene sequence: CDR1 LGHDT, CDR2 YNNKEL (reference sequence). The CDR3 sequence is CASSQVDTSTYNEQFF. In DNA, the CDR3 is TGTGCCAGCAGCCAAGTTGACACTAGTACCTACAATGAGCAGTTCTTC.

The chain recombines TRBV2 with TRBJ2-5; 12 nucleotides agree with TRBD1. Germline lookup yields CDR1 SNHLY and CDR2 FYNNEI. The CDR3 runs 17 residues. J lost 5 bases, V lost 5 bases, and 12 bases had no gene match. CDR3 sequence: CASSTKPGQGARETQYF. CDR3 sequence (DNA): TGTGCCAGCAGTACAAAGCCGGGACAGGGGGCTCGTGAGACCCAGTACTTC.

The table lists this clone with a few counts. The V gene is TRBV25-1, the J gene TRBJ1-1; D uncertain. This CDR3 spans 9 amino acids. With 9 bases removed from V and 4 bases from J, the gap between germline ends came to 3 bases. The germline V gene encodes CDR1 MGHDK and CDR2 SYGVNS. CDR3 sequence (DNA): TGTGCCAGAGGCACTGAAGCTTTCTTT. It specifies CARGTEAFF.

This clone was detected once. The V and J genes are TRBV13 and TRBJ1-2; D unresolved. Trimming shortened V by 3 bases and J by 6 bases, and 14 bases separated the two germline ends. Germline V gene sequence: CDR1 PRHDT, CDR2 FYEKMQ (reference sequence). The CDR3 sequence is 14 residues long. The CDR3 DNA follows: TGTGCCAGCAGCTTTCCCTCTGAGGCCCATGGCTACACCTTC. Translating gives CASSFPSEAHGYTF.

The CDR3 here is CASSSRGLGDTQYF. The CDR3 DNA follows: TGTGCCAGCAGCTCCAGGGGGCTCGGGGATACGCAGTATTTT. V gene TRBV7-2 combines with J gene TRBJ2-3; 8 bases are shared with TRBD1. The CDR3 totals 14 residues. V lost 4 bases to trimming and J lost 6 bases; unmatched junction nucleotides: 6. Germline loops: CDR1 SGHTA, CDR2 FQGNSA. Complete variable domain (other parts from reference TRBV7-2 and TRBJ2-3): GAGVSQSPSNKVTEKGKDVELRCDPISGHTALYWYRQSLGQGLEFLIYFQGNSAPDKSGLPSDRFSAERTGGSVSTLTIQRTQQEDSAVYLCASSSRGLGDTQYFGPGTRLTVL.

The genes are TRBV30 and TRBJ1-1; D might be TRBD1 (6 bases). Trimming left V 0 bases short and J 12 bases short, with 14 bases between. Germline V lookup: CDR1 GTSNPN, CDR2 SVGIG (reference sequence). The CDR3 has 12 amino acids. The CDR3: CAWSVGGADTFF. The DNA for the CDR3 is TGTGCCTGGAGTGTAGGGGGGGCAGATACTTTCTTT.

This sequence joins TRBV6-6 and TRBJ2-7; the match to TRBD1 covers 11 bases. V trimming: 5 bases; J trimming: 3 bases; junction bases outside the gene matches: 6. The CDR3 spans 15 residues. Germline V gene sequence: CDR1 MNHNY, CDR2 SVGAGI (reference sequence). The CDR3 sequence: CASSGGTGGIYEQYV. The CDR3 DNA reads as TGTGCCAGCAGTGGAGGGACAGGGGGGATCTACGAGCAGTACGTC.

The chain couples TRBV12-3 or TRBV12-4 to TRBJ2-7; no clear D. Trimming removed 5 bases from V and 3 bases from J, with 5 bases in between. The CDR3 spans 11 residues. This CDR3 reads CASSVNYEQYF. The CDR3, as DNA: TGTGCCAGCAGTGTCAACTACGAGCAGTACTTC.

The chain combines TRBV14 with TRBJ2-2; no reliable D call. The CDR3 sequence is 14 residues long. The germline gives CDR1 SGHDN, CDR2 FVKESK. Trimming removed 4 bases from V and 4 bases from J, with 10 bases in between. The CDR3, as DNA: TGTGCCAGCAGCCCTAGGGTGGGCACCGGGGAGCTGTTTTTT. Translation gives CASSPRVGTGELFF. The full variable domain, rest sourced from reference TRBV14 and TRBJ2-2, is EAGVTQFPSHSVIEKGQTVTLRCDPISGHDNLYWYRRVMGKEIKFLLHFVKESKQDESGMPNNRFLAERTGGTYSTLKVQPAELEDSGVYFCASSPRVGTGELFFGEGSRLTVL.

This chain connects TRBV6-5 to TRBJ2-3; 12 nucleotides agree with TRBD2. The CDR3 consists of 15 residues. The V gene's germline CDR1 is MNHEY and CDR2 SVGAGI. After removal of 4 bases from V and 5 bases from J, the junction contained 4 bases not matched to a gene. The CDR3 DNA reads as TGTGCCAGCAGTTCTAGCGGGGGGGCAGTAGATACGCAGTATTTT. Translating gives CASSSSGGAVDTQYF.

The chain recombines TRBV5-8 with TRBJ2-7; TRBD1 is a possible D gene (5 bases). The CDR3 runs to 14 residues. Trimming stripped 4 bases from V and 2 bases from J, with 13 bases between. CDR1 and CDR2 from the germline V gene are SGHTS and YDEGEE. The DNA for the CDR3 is TGTGCCAGCAGCCCGCAGCCAGGGCCCTACGAGCAGTACTTC. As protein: CASSPQPGPYEQYF.

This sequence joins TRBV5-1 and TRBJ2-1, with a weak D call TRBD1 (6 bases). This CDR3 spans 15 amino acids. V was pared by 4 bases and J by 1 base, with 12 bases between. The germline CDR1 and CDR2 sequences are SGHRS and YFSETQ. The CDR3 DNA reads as TGCGCCAGCAGCCCCGACGGGACATCCTACAATGAGCAGTTCTTC. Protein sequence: CASSPDGTSYNEQFF.

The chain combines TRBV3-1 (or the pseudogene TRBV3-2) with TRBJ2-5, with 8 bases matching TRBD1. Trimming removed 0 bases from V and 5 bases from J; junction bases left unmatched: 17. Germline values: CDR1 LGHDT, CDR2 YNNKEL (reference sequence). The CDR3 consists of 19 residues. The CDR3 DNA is TGTGCCAGCAGCCAAGAAAGGAGACAGGGGACATCATTCATGGAGACCCAGTACTTC. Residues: CASSQERRQGTSFMETQYF.

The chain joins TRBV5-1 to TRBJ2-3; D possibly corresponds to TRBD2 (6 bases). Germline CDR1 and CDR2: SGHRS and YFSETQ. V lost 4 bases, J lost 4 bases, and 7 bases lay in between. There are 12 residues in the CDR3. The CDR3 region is CASSRDSDTQYF. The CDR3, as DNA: TGCGCCAGCAGCCGGGACTCAGATACGCAGTATTTT.

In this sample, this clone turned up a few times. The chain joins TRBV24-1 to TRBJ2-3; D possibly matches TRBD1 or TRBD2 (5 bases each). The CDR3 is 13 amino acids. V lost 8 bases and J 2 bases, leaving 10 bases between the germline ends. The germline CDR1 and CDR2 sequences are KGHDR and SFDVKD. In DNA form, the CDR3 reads TGTGCCACCAAGGGACCACTCACAGATACGCAGTATTTT. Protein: CATKGPLTDTQYF.

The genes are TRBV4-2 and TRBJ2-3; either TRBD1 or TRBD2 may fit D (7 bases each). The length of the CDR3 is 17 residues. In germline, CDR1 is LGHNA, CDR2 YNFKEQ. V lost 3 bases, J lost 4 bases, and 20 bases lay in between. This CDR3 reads CASSHLASGTVADTQYF. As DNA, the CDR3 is TGTGCCAGCAGCCATTTGGCGAGCGGGACAGTCGCAGATACGCAGTATTTT.

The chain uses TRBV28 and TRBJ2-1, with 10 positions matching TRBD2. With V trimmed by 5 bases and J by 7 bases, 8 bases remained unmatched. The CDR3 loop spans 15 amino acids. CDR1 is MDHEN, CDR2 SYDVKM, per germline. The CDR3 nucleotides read TGTGCCAGCAGTCTAACTAGCGGGATTGATAATGAGCAGTTCTTC. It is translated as CASSLTSGIDNEQFF.

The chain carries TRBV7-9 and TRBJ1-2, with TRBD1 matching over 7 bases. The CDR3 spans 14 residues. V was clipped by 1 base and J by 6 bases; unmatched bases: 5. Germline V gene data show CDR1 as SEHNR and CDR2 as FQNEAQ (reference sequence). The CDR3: CASSLVDRDHGYTF. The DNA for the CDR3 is TGTGCCAGCAGCTTAGTCGACAGGGACCATGGCTACACCTTC.